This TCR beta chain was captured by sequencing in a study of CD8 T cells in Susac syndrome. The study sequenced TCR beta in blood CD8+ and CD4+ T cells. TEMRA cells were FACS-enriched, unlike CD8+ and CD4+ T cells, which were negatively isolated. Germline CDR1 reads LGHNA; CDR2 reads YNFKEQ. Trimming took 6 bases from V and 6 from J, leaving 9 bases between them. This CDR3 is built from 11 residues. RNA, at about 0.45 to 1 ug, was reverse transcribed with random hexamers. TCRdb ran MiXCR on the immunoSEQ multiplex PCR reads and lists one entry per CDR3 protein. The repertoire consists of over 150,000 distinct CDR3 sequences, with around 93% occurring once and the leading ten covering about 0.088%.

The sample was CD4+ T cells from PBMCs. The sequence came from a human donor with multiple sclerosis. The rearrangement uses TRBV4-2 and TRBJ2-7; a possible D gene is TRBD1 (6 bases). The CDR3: CASRQGPEQYF. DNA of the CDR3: TGTGCCAGCAGACAGGGCCCCGAGCAGTACTTC.